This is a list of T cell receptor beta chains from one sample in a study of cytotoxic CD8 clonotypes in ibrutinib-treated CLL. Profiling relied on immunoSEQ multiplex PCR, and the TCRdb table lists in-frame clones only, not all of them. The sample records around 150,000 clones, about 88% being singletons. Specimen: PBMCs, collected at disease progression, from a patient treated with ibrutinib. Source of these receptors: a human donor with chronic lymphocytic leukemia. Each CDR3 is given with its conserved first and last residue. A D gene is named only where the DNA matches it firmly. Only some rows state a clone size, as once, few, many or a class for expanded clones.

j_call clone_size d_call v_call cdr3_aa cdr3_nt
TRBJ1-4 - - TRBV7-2 CASSLSPRGGGEKLFF TGTGCCAGCAGCTTAAGCCCCCGGGGGGGCGGTGAAAAACTGTTTTTT
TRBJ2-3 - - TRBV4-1 CASSQGKWDISTDTQYF TGCGCCAGCAGCCAAGGTAAATGGGACATTAGCACAGATACGCAGTATTTT
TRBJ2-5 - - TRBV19 CASSIEDETQYF TGTGCCAGTAGTATCGAAGATGAGACCCAGTACTTC
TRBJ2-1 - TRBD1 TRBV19 CASSGTGVNEQFF TGTGCCAGTTCCGGGACAGGGGTGAATGAGCAGTTCTTC
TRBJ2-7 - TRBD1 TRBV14 CASSGWTGTYEQYF TGTGCCAGCAGCGGATGGACAGGGACCTACGAGCAGTACTTC
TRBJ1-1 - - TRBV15 CATSRVGGWGLDTEAFF TGTGCCACCAGCAGAGTGGGGGGCTGGGGTTTGGACACTGAAGCTTTCTTT
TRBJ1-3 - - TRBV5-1 CASSLEQNPPRNTIYF TGCGCCAGCAGCTTGGAGCAGAATCCCCCAAGGAACACCATATATTTT
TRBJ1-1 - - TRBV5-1 CASSSSSSENTEAFF TGCGCCAGCAGCTCGAGCTCCTCCGAGAACACTGAAGCTTTCTTT
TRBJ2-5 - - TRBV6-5 CASSYLTRGARETQYF TGTGCCAGCAGTTACTTGACTAGGGGGGCAAGAGAGACCCAGTACTTC
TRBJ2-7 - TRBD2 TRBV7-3 CASSGRLAGASYEQYF TGTGCCAGCAGCGGACGACTAGCGGGAGCATCCTACGAGCAGTACTTC
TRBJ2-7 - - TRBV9 CASSVRRGKYF TGTGCCAGCAGCGTAAGGAGGGGGAAGTACTTC
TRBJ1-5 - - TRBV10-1 CASSESKNGINQPQHF TGCGCCAGCAGTGAGTCGAAGAACGGAATCAATCAGCCCCAGCATTTT
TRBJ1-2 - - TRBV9 CASSAPFGGSGYTF TGTGCCAGCAGCGCTCCCTTCGGGGGGAGTGGCTACACCTTC
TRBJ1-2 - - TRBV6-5 CASSYSGYGYTF TGTGCCAGCAGTTACTCAGGGTATGGCTACACCTTC
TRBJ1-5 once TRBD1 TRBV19 CASMRGGQGVTQPQHF TGTGCCAGTATGAGGGGGGGACAGGGAGTAACGCAGCCCCAGCATTTT
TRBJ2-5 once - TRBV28 CASMRPGQETQYF TGTGCCAGCATGAGGCCAGGGCAAGAGACCCAGTACTTC
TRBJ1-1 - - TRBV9 CASSGPVNTEAFF TGTGCCAGCAGCGGGCCAGTGAACACTGAAGCTTTCTTT
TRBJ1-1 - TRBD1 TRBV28 CASSYPGQGTTEAFF TGTGCCAGCAGTTATCCGGGACAGGGAACTACTGAAGCTTTCTTT